This record looks at one T cell receptor beta chain sequence and its context. The sample originates from a study of blood T cell repertoires in COVID-19. Sequencing was performed with immunoSEQ multiplex PCR; in TCRdb, only in-frame clones are kept and a portion is missing. The table records about 110,000 clones, under 90% of them present only once. Germline CDR1 reads SGHKS; CDR2 reads YYEKEE (reference sequence). V dropped 4 bases and J dropped 6 bases, with 13 bases sitting between them. This CDR3 is 14 amino acids long. This sequence was found in a man older than 75 with acute or convalescent COVID-19. The specimen was peripheral blood. V gene TRBV5-5 combines with J gene TRBJ1-4; the D gene is possibly TRBD1 (5 bases). The CDR3 loop reads CASSPQGGDEKLFF. The DNA for the CDR3 is TGTGCCAGCAGCCCGCAGGGAGGGGATGAAAAACTGTTTTTT.